This is a list of T cell receptor beta chains from one sample in a study of T cell responses to AZD1222 COVID-19 vaccine. Sequenced by immunoSEQ multiplex PCR; TCRdb stores in-frame clones only, minus some. This table holds about 92,000 clones, around 90% found once. The sequencing used peripheral blood, collected on day 0 of AZD1222 vaccination. These receptors were taken from an adult in good health. The CDR3 runs from the conserved cysteine through the conserved F or W. D genes are given only for firm matches. The listing skips clone size in some rows; elsewhere it reads once, few, many or a size class.

v_gene,d_gene,j_gene,abundance,CDR3nt,CDR3aa
TRBV19,TRBD1,TRBJ1-1,-,TGTGCCAGTAGTATGGGACAGGGGGTTGAAGCTTTCTTT,CASSMGQGVEAFF
TRBV16,-,TRBJ1-3,-,TGTGCCAGCAGCCAATCGGCGGACATGAACTCTGGAAACACCATATATTTT,CASSQSADMNSGNTIYF
TRBV18,-,TRBJ2-5,-,TGTGCCAGCTCACCACTAGGAGAGACCCAGTACTTC,CASSPLGETQYF
TRBV9,-,TRBJ1-2,-,TGTGCCAGCAGCGTAGGGGCCCTGGGGGGCATGAGCTATGGCTACACCTTC,CASSVGALGGMSYGYTF
TRBV7-2,TRBD1,TRBJ2-2,-,TGTGCCAGCAGCTTATACAGGACAGGGGGCACGAACACCGGGGAGCTGTTTTTT,CASSLYRTGGTNTGELFF
TRBV9,TRBD2,TRBJ2-2,-,TGTGCCAGCAGCCCTCGTAGCGGGGCGAACACCGGGGAGCTGTTTTTT,CASSPRSGANTGELFF
TRBV28,-,TRBJ2-7,-,TGTGCCAGCAGTTTCGGGCGCGGCTCCTACGAGCAGTACTTC,CASSFGRGSYEQYF
TRBV4-2,-,TRBJ1-2,few,TGTGCCAGCAGCCAAGACCGGGAGAGAGCTGGCTACACCTTC,CASSQDRERAGYTF
TRBV7-2,TRBD1,TRBJ1-5,-,TGTGCCAGCAGCACTAGGGGGCCGGGGAGGCCGGCCCAGCATTTT,CASSTRGPGRPAQHF
TRBV10-3,TRBD2,TRBJ2-5,-,TGTGCCATCAGTGAGTCAAGAGCGGGGGTGCAAGAGACCCAGTACTTC,CAISESRAGVQETQYF
TRBV5-4,-,TRBJ1-1,-,TGTGCCAGCAGCTTTCCAACAGGCCAGGGTACTGAAGCTTTCTTT,CASSFPTGQGTEAFF
TRBV6-1,-,TRBJ2-7,once,TGTGCCAGCAGTGAAGCGCTTCGGGCCACTACGAGAAACGCCTACGAGCAGTACTTC,CASSEALRATTRNAYEQYF
TRBV28,TRBD1,TRBJ1-1,-,TGTGCCAGCACTACATCCGCGCCAGGGGGTAACACTGAAGCTTTCTTT,CASTTSAPGGNTEAFF
TRBV19,TRBD1,TRBJ2-2,-,TGTGCCAGTAGTATTATAGGACAGGGTACTGCGAACACCGGGGAGCTGTTTTTT,CASSIIGQGTANTGELFF
TRBV28,TRBD1,TRBJ2-7,-,TGTGCCAGCAGCCCCCCCGGGACAGACTACGTTCTTCTGTACGAGCAGTACTTC,CASSPPGTDYVLLYEQYF
TRBV11-1,-,TRBJ1-1,-,TGTGCCAGCAACGAAATCAGGGGACATAATCCCCTGGGGGCTTTCTTT,CASNEIRGHNPLGAFF
TRBV6-4,TRBD1,TRBJ2-7,few,TGTGCCAGCAGTGCCCCATCGGGACAGGGGCCCTACGAGCAGTACTTC,CASSAPSGQGPYEQYF